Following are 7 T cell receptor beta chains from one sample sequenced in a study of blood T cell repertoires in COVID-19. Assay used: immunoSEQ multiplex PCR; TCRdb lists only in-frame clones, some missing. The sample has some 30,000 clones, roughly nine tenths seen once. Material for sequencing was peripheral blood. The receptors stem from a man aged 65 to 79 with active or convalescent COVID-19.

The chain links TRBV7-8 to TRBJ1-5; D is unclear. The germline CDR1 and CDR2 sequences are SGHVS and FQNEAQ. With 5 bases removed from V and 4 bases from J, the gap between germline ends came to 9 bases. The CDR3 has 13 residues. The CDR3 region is CASSMEGNQPQHF. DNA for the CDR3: TGTGCCAGCAGCATGGAGGGTAATCAGCCCCAGCATTTT. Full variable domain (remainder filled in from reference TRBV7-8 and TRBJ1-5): GAGVSQSPRYKVAKRGQDVALRCDPISGHVSLFWYQQALGQGPEFLTYFQNEAQLDKSGLPSDRFFAERPEGSVSTLKIQRTQQEDSAVYLCASSMEGNQPQHFGDGTRLSIL.

Written as DNA, the CDR3 is TGCGCCAGCAGCCAGGGGGCTGACGGGGCCAACGTCCTGACTTTC. This codes for CASSQGADGANVLTF. The chain uses TRBV4-1 and TRBJ2-6; TRBD1 might be the D (6 bases). Trimming pared 3 bases from V and 4 bases from J, leaving 10 bases between. The CDR3 has 15 amino acids. From germline, CDR1 is MGHRA and CDR2 YSYEKL.

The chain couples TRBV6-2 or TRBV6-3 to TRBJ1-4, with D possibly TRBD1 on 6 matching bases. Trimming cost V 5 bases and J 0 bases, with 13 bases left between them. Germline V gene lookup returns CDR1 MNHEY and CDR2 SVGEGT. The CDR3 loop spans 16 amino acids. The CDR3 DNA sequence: TGTGCCAGCAGTCAGCGACAGGCAGCAACTAATGAAAAACTGTTTTTT. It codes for CASSQRQAATNEKLFF.

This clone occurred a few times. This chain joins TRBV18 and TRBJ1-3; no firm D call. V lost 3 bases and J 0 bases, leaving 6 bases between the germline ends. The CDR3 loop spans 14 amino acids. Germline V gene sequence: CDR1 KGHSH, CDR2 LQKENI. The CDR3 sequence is CASSPRSSGNTIYF. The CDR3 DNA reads TGTGCCAGCTCACCGCGAAGCTCTGGAAACACCATATATTTT.

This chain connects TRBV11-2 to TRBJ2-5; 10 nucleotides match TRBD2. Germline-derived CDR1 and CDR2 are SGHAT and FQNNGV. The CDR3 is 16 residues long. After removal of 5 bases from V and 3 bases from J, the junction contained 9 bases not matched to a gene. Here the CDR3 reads CASSRRLAGDKETQYF. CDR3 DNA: TGTGCCAGCAGCCGACGGCTAGCGGGGGACAAAGAGACCCAGTACTTC. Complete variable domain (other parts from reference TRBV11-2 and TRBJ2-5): EAGVAQSPRYKIIEKRQSVAFWCNPISGHATLYWYQQILGQGPKLLIQFQNNGVVDDSQLPKDRFSAERLKGVDSTLKIQPAKLEDSAVYLCASSRRLAGDKETQYFGPGTRLLVL.

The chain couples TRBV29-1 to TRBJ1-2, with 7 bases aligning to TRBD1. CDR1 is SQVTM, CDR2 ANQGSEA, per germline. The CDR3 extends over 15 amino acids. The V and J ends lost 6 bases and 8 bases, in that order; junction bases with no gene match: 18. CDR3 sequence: CSVSGTELPRRGYTF. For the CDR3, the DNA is TGCAGCGTCTCCGGGACAGAACTACCCAGGAGAGGCTACACCTTC.

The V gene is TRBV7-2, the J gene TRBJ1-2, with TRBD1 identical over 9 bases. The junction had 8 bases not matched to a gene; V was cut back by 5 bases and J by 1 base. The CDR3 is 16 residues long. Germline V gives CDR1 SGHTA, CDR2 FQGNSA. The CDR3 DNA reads TGTGCCAGCAGCCCCGACCGGACAGGGGATAACTATGGCTACACCTTC. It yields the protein CASSPDRTGDNYGYTF.